The 25 T cell receptor beta chains below all came from one sample that was sequenced in a study of glioma-infiltrating T cells. The iRepertoire nested amplicon-rescue multiplex PCR amplified TCR alpha and beta CDR3s from RNA. In TCRdb, the multiplex PCR reads were re-called with MiXCR into one record per CDR3 protein. This sample yields some 85,000 distinct CDR3 sequences, of which about 25% are seen a single time; roughly 6.7% belongs to the top ten. Material for sequencing was glioma tissue, nonneoplastic brain tissue, or PBMCs (not recorded which). The receptors were gathered from a human donor with low-grade glioma or glioblastoma, undergoing nonglioma brain surgery, or in good health (not recorded which).

This clonotype was seen ten or more times. The J gene is TRBJ2-7, the V gene TRBV20-1, with 9 positions matching TRBD1. V was clipped by 5 bases and J by 3 bases; unmatched bases: 8. Germline-derived CDR1 and CDR2 are DFQATT and SNEGSKA (reference sequence). The CDR3 runs to 14 residues. The CDR3 coding sequence is TGCAGTGCTTACCGGACAGGGGAGGGCTACGAGCAGTACTTC. Protein: CSAYRTGEGYEQYF.

A few counts support this clonotype. This sequence joins TRBV19 and TRBJ2-3; TRBD1 matches 7 bases. Looked up from germline, CDR1 is LNHDA and CDR2 is SQIVND (reference sequence). This CDR3 region has 16 residues. With 6 bases clipped from V and 1 base from J, the junction kept 10 bases outside the gene matches. For the CDR3, the DNA is TGTGCCAGTAGCTTCGCCTACAGGGGAGGCACAGATACGCAGTATTTT. Protein sequence: CASSFAYRGGTDTQYF.

This clonotype was counted at least ten times. The rearrangement joins TRBV7-7 to TRBJ2-1; D not resolved. Germline CDR1 SSHAT, CDR2 FNYEAQ (reference sequence). V dropped 1 base and J dropped 7 bases, with 8 bases sitting between them. This CDR3 spans 13 amino acids. The CDR3 DNA follows: TGTGCCAGCAGCTTAGACTACGGAAATGAGCAGTTCTTC. Translated, it gives CASSLDYGNEQFF.

In this sample, this clonotype turned up many times. The gene calls are TRBV6-1 and TRBJ2-7; tentative D call: TRBD1 (6 bases). Germline CDR1 reads MNHNS; CDR2 reads SASEGT. The CDR3 sequence is 14 residues long. V was pared by 4 bases and J by 2 bases, with 12 bases between. This chain's CDR3 is CASSGTGRPYEQYF. Written as DNA, the CDR3 is TGTGCCAGCAGTGGTACAGGGCGGCCCTACGAGCAGTACTTC.

This clonotype was counted between two and nine times. The chain links TRBV4-1 to TRBJ2-3; 12 positions match TRBD2. Trimming removed 2 bases from V and 6 bases from J; junction bases left unmatched: 9. The CDR3 has 17 amino acids. Germline V gene sequence: CDR1 MGHRA, CDR2 YSYEKL. Here the CDR3 DNA reads TGCGCCAGCAGCCAAACTACCCTAGCGGGGGGGCGGGATACGCAGTATTTT. This gives the protein CASSQTTLAGGRDTQYF.

This clonotype was seen repeatedly, ten times or more. The chain has TRBV2 and TRBJ1-5; 10 nucleotides line up with TRBD1. The length of the CDR3 is 14 residues. CDR1 is SNHLY and CDR2 is FYNNEI in the germline V gene. Germline trimming cut 7 bases from V and 3 bases from J; bases unmatched to any gene: 3. The CDR3 bases are TGTGCCAGCACCGGACAGGGGGACAATCAGCCCCAGCATTTT. Translating gives CASTGQGDNQPQHF.

Concerning this clonotype itself: A much larger clonotype is one base distant, so this may be a read error. This chain uses TRBV6-1 with TRBJ2-7, with 9 bases identical to TRBD1. The CDR3 loop spans 14 amino acids. Looked up from germline, CDR1 is MNHNS and CDR2 is SASEGT. This CDR3 is CASRNRDRVYGQYF. The CDR3 bases are TGTGCCAGCAGGAACCGGGACAGGGTTTACGGGCAGTACTTC.

The table lists this clonotype with many counts. This chain links TRBV6-2 or TRBV6-3 with TRBJ2-7, with 8 positions matching TRBD2. Germline V gene lookup returns CDR1 MNHEY and CDR2 SVGEGT. The CDR3 runs to 14 residues. The V segment lost 3 bases and the J segment 3 bases; nucleotides outside the gene matches: 4. The DNA of the CDR3 is TGTGCCAGCAGTTATCGACTAGCGTACTACGAGCAGTACTTC. This encodes CASSYRLAYYEQYF.

Many counts were recorded for this clonotype. The rearrangement joins TRBV27 to TRBJ1-5, with D possibly being TRBD1 (6 bases). The CDR3 contains 13 residues. The V end was cut by 6 bases, the J end by 3 bases, with 9 bases between. The germline V gene has CDR1 MNHEY and CDR2 SMNVEV (reference sequence). The CDR3 protein is CASRGQPNQPQHF. DNA for the CDR3: TGTGCCAGCAGAGGACAGCCCAATCAGCCCCAGCATTTT.

J is TRBJ2-1 and V is TRBV4-2, with TRBD2 matching over 7 bases. J gave up 3 bases and V 4 bases, and 6 bases lay outside the gene matches. CDR1 is LGHNA and CDR2 is YNFKEQ in the germline V gene. The CDR3 consists of 15 residues. As DNA, the CDR3 is TGTGCCAGCAGCCCTACTAGCGCGGGCTACAATGAGCAGTTCTTC. This translates into CASSPTSAGYNEQFF.

At least ten counts were recorded for this clonotype. The gene calls are TRBV10-2 and TRBJ1-5, with unresolved D. The length of the CDR3 is 12 residues. The germline gives CDR1 WSHSY, CDR2 SAAADI. V gave up 8 bases and J gave up 4 bases, with 9 bases separating them. CDR3 DNA sequence: TGCGCCAGCCGGGATAAGAATCAGCCCCAGCATTTT. It specifies CASRDKNQPQHF.

This chain connects TRBV28 to TRBJ2-1; 8 nucleotides match TRBD2. After removal of 2 bases from V and 9 bases from J, the junction contained 9 bases not matched to a gene. From germline, CDR1 is MDHEN and CDR2 SYDVKM. The CDR3 consists of 15 residues. The CDR3 sequence: CASSLIPSGQSEQFF. CDR3 sequence (DNA): TGTGCCAGCAGTTTAATTCCTAGCGGGCAAAGTGAGCAGTTCTTC.

This chain connects TRBV12-3 or TRBV12-4 to TRBJ2-7; D is unresolved. V gave up 10 bases and J gave up 2 bases, with 18 bases separating them. The CDR3 is made up of 14 amino acids. The CDR3 nucleotides are TGTGCCACCAAGTCCCTGGACGTTCCCTACGAGCAGTACTTC. This gives the protein CATKSLDVPYEQYF.

This clonotype was counted only a few times. A clone one base away is much larger, so this may be a read error. The rearrangement links TRBV7-2 to TRBJ2-7; D uncertain. CDR1 is SGHTA, CDR2 FQGNSA, per germline. CDR3 length: 12 amino acids. CDR3 nucleotides: TGTGTCAGCAGCTTAGGAGTCTACGAGCAGTACTTC. Its translation: CVSSLGVYEQYF.

This clonotype was observed at least ten times. The CDR3 sequence is CSARRAGTNYEQYF. CDR3 in DNA: TGCAGTGCAAGAAGGGCCGGGACTAACTACGAGCAGTACTTC. The V and J genes are TRBV20-1 and TRBJ2-7, with TRBD2 matching 7 bases. The germline V gene has CDR1 DFQATT and CDR2 SNEGSKA (reference sequence). With 6 bases clipped from V and 3 bases from J, the junction kept 11 bases outside the gene matches. This CDR3 is built from 14 residues.

This clonotype was counted many times. This rearrangement joins TRBV6-2 or TRBV6-3 to TRBJ2-2, with 7 bases matching TRBD1. Unmatched junction bases numbered 5, after V lost 6 bases and J lost 4 bases. CDR3 size: 14 residues. Germline-derived CDR1 and CDR2 are MNHEY and SVGEGT. CDR3 sequence (DNA): TGTGCCAGCAGACCTGACAGGGCCACCGGGGAGCTGTTTTTT. Translation: CASRPDRATGELFF.

On this clonotype: A much bigger clone sits one base away, suggesting this may be a read error. The rearrangement uses TRBV5-1 and TRBJ1-5; D remains ambiguous. The V gene's germline CDR1 is SGHRS and CDR2 YFSETQ. Trimming shortened V by 4 bases and J by 0 bases, and 11 bases separated the two germline ends. The CDR3 totals 15 residues. The CDR3 DNA sequence: TGCGCCAGCAGCGCCGACGGTATTAGCAATCAGCCCCAGCATTTT. It codes for CASSADGISNQPQHF.

V and J are TRBV19 and TRBJ2-4; 7 positions agree with TRBD2. V shed 7 bases, J shed 6 bases, and the junction held 3 bases outside the gene matches. This CDR3 is 12 amino acids long. Germline V gene lookup returns CDR1 LNHDA and CDR2 SQIVND (reference sequence). The CDR3 is CASTGTTNIQYF. CDR3 in DNA: TGTGCCAGTACGGGGACTACAAACATTCAGTACTTC.

This clonotype was recorded many times. V gene TRBV2 combines with J gene TRBJ2-1; 12 nucleotides line up with TRBD2. Germline loops: CDR1 SNHLY, CDR2 FYNNEI. The V and J ends lost 6 bases and 6 bases, in that order; junction bases with no gene match: 9. The CDR3 is 16 amino acids. The CDR3 nucleotides read TGTGCCAGCAGCTGGACGACTAGCGGGGGCGTCAATGAGCAGTTCTTC. Residues: CASSWTTSGGVNEQFF.

A note on this clonotype: Mismatch with germline at one junction end may stem from a read error. This sequence joins TRBV2 and TRBJ2-3; 7 nucleotides match TRBD2. This CDR3 spans 15 amino acids. Germline lookup yields CDR1 SNHLY and CDR2 FYNNEI. The CDR3 loop reads CASTPFGEGTGTQYF. In DNA form, the CDR3 reads TGCGCCAGCACCCCGTTTGGGGAGGGCACAGGTACGCAGTATTTT.

This clonotype occurred many times. The chain has TRBV7-2 and TRBJ2-7; no firm D call. V lost 1 base, J lost 2 bases, and 3 bases lay in between. Germline V gene lookup returns CDR1 SGHTA and CDR2 FQGNSA. This CDR3 spans 12 amino acids. The chain's CDR3 is CASSLGAYEQYF. CDR3 DNA: TGTGCCAGCAGCTTAGGTGCCTACGAGCAGTACTTC.

This clonotype turned up a few times. The chain combines TRBV20-1 with TRBJ2-6, with 13 bases matching TRBD2. CDR3 length: 18 amino acids. J was trimmed by 2 bases and V by 0 bases; bases with no gene match: 4. The germline V gene has CDR1 DFQATT and CDR2 SNEGSKA (reference sequence). In DNA form, the CDR3 reads TGCAGTGCTAGAGACCCGGGACTAGCGGGACCTGGGGCCAACGTCCTGACTTTC. Translating gives CSARDPGLAGPGANVLTF.

The sample holds a few counts of this clonotype. The V gene is TRBV9, the J gene TRBJ1-1, with D possibly TRBD1 on 5 matching bases. This CDR3 is built from 14 residues. V shed 5 bases and J shed 0 bases, with 11 bases lying between them. CDR1 is SGDLS and CDR2 is YYNGEE in the germline V gene. CDR3 bases: TGTGCCAGCAGTGCGGGACCAATGAACACTGAAGCTTTCTTT. This sequence encodes CASSAGPMNTEAFF.

This clonotype turned up a few times. This rearrangement joins TRBV5-4 to TRBJ2-3, with TRBD1 matching over 7 bases. V lost 3 bases, J lost 4 bases, and 8 bases stayed unmatched. CDR1 is SGHNT, CDR2 YYREEE, per germline (reference sequence). CDR3 length: 15 residues. CDR3 residues: CASSSYRGVADTQYF. In DNA, the CDR3 is TGTGCCAGCAGCTCCTACAGGGGAGTAGCAGATACGCAGTATTTT.

In this sample, this clonotype turned up a few times. The rearrangement joins TRBV7-2 to TRBJ2-7; D not certain. The CDR3 covers 14 residues. Germline V lookup: CDR1 SGHTA, CDR2 FQGNSA. Trimming stripped 4 bases from V and 3 bases from J, with 13 bases between. The CDR3 spells CASSSQTGYYEQYF. DNA for the CDR3: TGTGCCAGCAGCTCTCAAACGGGTTACTACGAGCAGTACTTC.